These 11 T cell receptor beta chains came from one sample sequenced in a study of T cells in Graves' hyperthyroidism and ophthalmopathy. TCR beta CDR3 sequences were amplified from RNA transcripts. First-round RT-PCR of the TCR CDR3 relied on the HTBI primer set. TCRdb processed the multiplex PCR reads anew with MiXCR; each CDR3 protein has one entry. This sample has 300,000 to 450,000 distinct CDR3 sequences; around 15% occur once, and the top ten carry about 20%. The sample taken for sequencing was blood. The receptors were sampled from a woman aged 25 to 45 with Graves' ophthalmopathy.

This sequence joins TRBV5-5 and TRBJ1-2; D not certain. V was trimmed by 0 bases and J by 0 bases, leaving 15 bases between them. This CDR3 comprises 17 residues. CDR1 and CDR2 (germline): SGHKS, YYEKEE (reference sequence). The CDR3 loop reads CASSLGDYGPPNYGYTF. CDR3 nucleotides: TGTGCCAGCAGCTTGGGGGATTACGGGCCCCCTAACTATGGCTACACCTTC.

This clonotype occurred many times. The chain is built from TRBV20-1 and TRBJ2-7; no definite D call. Germline V lookup: CDR1 DFQATT, CDR2 SNEGSKA (reference sequence). Trimming left V 2 bases short and J 0 bases short, with 11 bases between. The CDR3 is 14 residues long. Here the CDR3 DNA reads TGCAGTGCTAGAACCGTACAGAACTCCTACGAGCAGTACTTC. It yields the protein CSARTVQNSYEQYF.

The V call is TRBV6-1, the J call TRBJ2-3; D possibly corresponds to TRBD2 (6 bases). Trimming removed 5 bases at V and 2 bases at J, with 17 bases between. CDR1 is MNHNS and CDR2 is SASEGT in the germline V gene. The CDR3 has 16 amino acids. The CDR3 reads CASSLRAGPYTDTQYF. CDR3 in DNA: TGTGCCAGCAGTCTACGGGCGGGACCATACACAGATACGCAGTATTTT.

This clonotype was counted at least ten times. The chain recombines TRBV27 with TRBJ1-2, with unresolved D. Germline CDR1 and CDR2: MNHEY and SMNVEV (reference sequence). Trimming pared 5 bases from V and 5 bases from J, leaving 12 bases between. The CDR3 is made up of 13 amino acids. In DNA, the CDR3 is TGTGCCAGCAGTCCAGACAAGGTTTATGGCTACACCTTC. Translation gives CASSPDKVYGYTF.

This clonotype was seen at least ten times. CDR3 region: CASSYSIVSLNEQFF. The CDR3 DNA is TGTGCCAGCAGTTACTCAATTGTCAGTCTTAATGAGCAGTTCTTC. The gene calls are TRBV6-6 and TRBJ2-1, with D unresolved. Germline V gives CDR1 MNHNY, CDR2 SVGAGI (reference sequence). Between the trimmed V and J ends, which lost 0 bases and 7 bases, there was a span of 13 bases. The CDR3 runs to 15 residues.

To note about this clonotype: This may arise from a read error, as a much more abundant clone is one base away. This chain connects TRBV27 to TRBJ2-2; possibly TRBD1 for D (5 bases). CDR3 length equals 14 residues. With 5 bases removed from V and 5 bases from J, the gap between germline ends came to 12 bases. In germline, CDR1 is MNHEY, CDR2 SMNVEV (reference sequence). CDR3 nucleotide sequence: TGTGCCAGCAGTACTGGGGCAGGGACCGGGGAGCTGTTTTTT. Translated: CASSTGAGTGELFF.

This clonotype has a count of ten or more. The chain employs TRBV18 and TRBJ1-1; 8 bases map to TRBD1. This CDR3 comprises 14 residues. The junction had 6 bases not matched to a gene; V was cut back by 5 bases and J by 4 bases. Germline V CDR1 and CDR2: KGHSH, LQKENI. The CDR3 region has the DNA TGTGCCAGCTCATCTCAGGACAGGGTCACTGAAGCTTTCTTT. Its protein is CASSSQDRVTEAFF.

This clonotype has just a few counts. The junction differs from germline at one of its ends, possibly a read error. The chain is built from TRBV11-3 and TRBJ1-1; D is perhaps TRBD1 (5 bases). The length of the CDR3 is 13 residues. Germline CDR1 reads SGHNT; CDR2 reads YENEEA. CDR3 coding DNA: TGTGCCAGCAGCCAGATCCCAGACAGACGGGCTTCCTTT. This sequence encodes CASSQIPDRRASF. Full variable domain (outside the CDR3, taken from reference TRBV11-3 and TRBJ1-1): EAGVVQSPRYKIIEKKQPVAFWCNPISGHNTLYWYLQNLGQGPELLIRYENEEAVDDSQLPKDRFSAERLKGVDSTLKIQPAELGDSAVYLCASSQIPDRRASFGQGTRLTVV.

This clonotype was seen only a few times. The chain employs TRBV13 and TRBJ2-1, with D perhaps TRBD1 (6 bases). V lost 6 bases and J lost 3, with 21 bases in between. This CDR3 region has 17 residues. Per the germline V gene, CDR1 is PRHDT and CDR2 is FYEKMQ (reference sequence). CDR3 region: CASRPKDREKVYNEQFF. The CDR3 DNA sequence: TGTGCCAGCAGACCTAAGGACAGAGAGAAGGTCTACAATGAGCAGTTCTTC.

The chain combines TRBV19 with TRBJ1-2; D remains unclear. V shed 9 bases and J shed 4 bases, with 9 bases lying between them. The CDR3 spans 11 residues. Germline lookup yields CDR1 LNHDA and CDR2 SQIVND (reference sequence). The chain's CDR3 is CASSWSYGYTF. The CDR3 nucleotides read TGTGCCAGCTCATGGAGCTATGGCTACACCTTC.

At least ten counts were recorded for this clonotype. The gene calls are TRBV30 and TRBJ2-4; weak D call: TRBD1 (5 bases). Germline V CDR1 and CDR2: GTSNPN, SVGIG (reference sequence). The V and J ends lost 3 bases and 4 bases respectively, with 10 bases between them. This CDR3 spans 13 amino acids. CDR3 nucleotides: TGTGCCTGGAGACCAGGACATAAAAACATTCAGTACTTC. The encoded protein is CAWRPGHKNIQYF.